Below, one TCR beta chain is given with its context. The data are from a study of blood T cell repertoires in COVID-19. In the study overall: Material from acute and convalescent COVID-19 was sourced from the United States, Italy and Spain. From T cells, B-cell-depleted T cells, or PBMCs came the material, which was cDNA or gDNA.

There are 17 residues in the CDR3. V was trimmed by 4 bases and J by 1 base, leaving 17 bases between them. CDR1 and CDR2 from the germline V gene are MGHRA and YSYEKL. Authors' methods: Reference gene primer amplification yielded estimated nucleated cell counts. Sequenced by immunoSEQ multiplex PCR; TCRdb stores in-frame clones only, minus some. V and J calls and clone size are those listed in that table; D and trimming were worked out from the DNA. Among under 15,000 clones listed, approximately 85% were seen once. The receptor's source is a human donor in a cohort sampled during active COVID-19. The chain links TRBV4-1 to TRBJ1-3, with D tentatively TRBD1 (6 bases). What was sequenced was peripheral blood. The CDR3 coding sequence is TGCGCCAGCAGCCGAGGGGGAATAATATTATCTGGAAACACCATATATTTT. It translates to CASSRGGIILSGNTIYF.